The rows below give T cell receptor beta chains drawn from one sample of a study of shared clonotypes between healthy human individuals. The data were produced by immunoSEQ multiplex PCR, yet TCRdb's version contains in-frame clones alone and is incomplete. Altogether 1.4 million to 1.5 million clones are present, roughly 96% being singletons, with the ten largest covering 0.95% to 1.5%. The material sequenced was naive CD4+ T cells sorted from blood. The receptors stem from a man aged 30 to 39 in good health. The CDR3 runs from the conserved cysteine through the conserved F or W. The D gene is left open where the match is weak. Rows give clone size only sometimes, using once, few, many, or a class for an expanded clone.

j_call clone_size v_call d_call cdr3_aa cdr3_nt
TRBJ2-3 once TRBV19 TRBD2 CASSKIAGGRRTDTQYF TGTGCCAGTAGTAAAATTGCGGGAGGGAGGCGCACAGATACGCAGTATTTT
TRBJ2-2 . TRBV28 . CASSFLTATGELFF TGTGCCAGCAGTTTTCTGACAGCCACCGGGGAGCTGTTTTTT
TRBJ2-7 . TRBV27 TRBD1 CASSPRDRTYEQYF TGTGCCAGCAGTCCCCGGGACAGGACCTACGAGCAGTACTTC
TRBJ1-1 . TRBV19 . CASSISRINTEAFF TGTGCCAGTAGTATCAGTAGGATTAACACTGAAGCTTTCTTT
TRBJ1-2 . TRBV5-1 . CASSFYPSYGYTF TGCGCCAGCAGCTTTTATCCCAGCTATGGCTACACCTTC
TRBJ1-1 once TRBV11-2 . CASSFSPGLNTEAFF TGTGCCAGCAGCTTTTCACCTGGATTGAACACTGAAGCTTTCTTT
TRBJ1-5 . TRBV15 . CATSRGNQPQHF TGTGCCACCAGCCGCGGCAATCAGCCCCAGCATTTT
TRBJ2-2 . TRBV5-4 TRBD2 CASSPLLAGYGELFF TGTGCCAGCAGCCCACTCCTAGCGGGATACGGGGAGCTGTTTTTT
TRBJ2-5 . TRBV10-1 . CANPGTAIETQYF TGCGCCAACCCCGGGACCGCGATAGAGACCCAGTACTTC
TRBJ2-4 . TRBV25-1 . CASSESGRDIQYF TGTGCCAGCAGTGAATCCGGGCGGGACATTCAGTACTTC
TRBJ1-5 . TRBV4-1 TRBD1 CASSKGTGGLGQPQHF TGCGCCAGCAGCAAAGGGACAGGGGGCCTAGGTCAGCCCCAGCATTTT
TRBJ1-4 . TRBV10-3 . CATEPREGNEKLFF TGTGCCACCGAGCCCCGAGAGGGAAATGAAAAACTGTTTTTT
TRBJ2-7 . TRBV19 . CASISENYEQYF TGTGCCAGTATCTCAGAGAACTACGAGCAGTACTTC
TRBJ2-7 . TRBV2 . CASRKDRDEQYF TGTGCCAGCAGAAAGGACCGTGACGAGCAGTACTTC
TRBJ1-2 . TRBV6-1 TRBD1 CASRGQGDYGYTF TGTGCCAGCAGAGGACAGGGAGACTATGGCTACACCTTC
TRBJ2-1 . TRBV2 TRBD2 CASWAGGLAGGNEQFF TGTGCCAGCTGGGCAGGGGGCCTAGCGGGAGGCAATGAGCAGTTCTTC
TRBJ1-1 . TRBV7-2 . CASSQGPNTEAFF TGTGCCAGCAGTCAGGGGCCGAACACTGAAGCTTTCTTT
TRBJ2-1 . TRBV7-2 . CASNNANEQFF TGTGCCAGCAACAACGCGAATGAGCAGTTCTTC
TRBJ2-4 . TRBV12-5 TRBD2 CASGSSGIDIQYF TGTGCTAGTGGTAGTAGCGGGATAGACATTCAGTACTTC
TRBJ2-1 . TRBV6-4 TRBD1 CASSDSPGGTNNEQFF TGTGCCAGCAGTGACTCGCCAGGGGGCACAAACAATGAGCAGTTCTTC
TRBJ2-1 . TRBV18 . CASSAMGIVTYNEQFF TGTGCCAGCTCAGCGATGGGGATAGTTACCTACAATGAGCAGTTCTTC
TRBJ2-5 . TRBV19 TRBD1 CASSTGTGGVETQYF TGTGCCAGTAGTACCGGGACAGGGGGCGTTGAGACCCAGTACTTC
TRBJ1-5 . TRBV19 . CASSIDRARWPQHF TGTGCCAGTAGTATAGACAGGGCCCGCTGGCCCCAGCATTTT
TRBJ2-3 . TRBV10-3 . CAIGRGADTQYF TGTGCCATCGGGAGGGGGGCAGATACGCAGTATTTT
TRBJ2-1 . TRBV12-5 . CASGLVGGSNEQFF TGTGCTAGTGGTTTGGTTGGGGGGAGCAATGAGCAGTTCTTC
TRBJ2-3 . TRBV5-1 TRBD2 CASSSGLAGGTPSTDTQYF TGCGCCAGCAGCTCGGGACTAGCGGGAGGAACCCCTAGCACAGATACGCAGTATTTT
TRBJ1-4 . TRBV2 . CASSGQRSEKLFF TGTGCCAGCAGTGGGCAGCGGTCTGAAAAACTGTTTTTT
TRBJ2-1 . TRBV7-9 . CASSLLGAWEQFF TGTGCCAGCAGCTTACTCGGGGCTTGGGAGCAGTTCTTC
TRBJ2-1 . TRBV30 . CAWRSWQGRYNEQFF TGTGCCTGGAGGTCTTGGCAGGGACGGTACAATGAGCAGTTCTTC
TRBJ2-7 once TRBV6-5 . CASSYSLEGEQYF TGTGCCAGCAGTTACTCCCTGGAGGGCGAGCAGTACTTC
TRBJ1-2 . TRBV19 . CASSTNLNYGYTF TGTGCCAGTAGTACGAACCTGAACTATGGCTACACCTTC
TRBJ2-7 . TRBV7-6 TRBD1 CASSGKGTGNPYEQYF TGTGCCAGCAGCGGAAAAGGGACAGGGAACCCCTACGAGCAGTACTTC
TRBJ2-7 . TRBV5-4 . CASSSNYEQYF TGTGCCAGCAGCTCGAACTACGAGCAGTACTTC
TRBJ2-7 . TRBV14 . CASSQAWGRAYWSEQYF TGTGCCAGCAGCCAAGCATGGGGCAGGGCGTACTGGAGCGAGCAGTACTTC
TRBJ2-1 . TRBV2 TRBD2 CASSGTSGNEQFF TGTGCCAGCAGTGGGACTAGCGGCAATGAGCAGTTCTTC
TRBJ2-1 . TRBV5-1 TRBD1 CASTPGQRNNEQFF TGCGCCAGCACCCCGGGACAGCGCAACAATGAGCAGTTCTTC
TRBJ1-3 . TRBV5-1 . CASSTDGGNTIYF TGCGCCAGCAGCACCGACGGGGGAAACACCATATATTTT
TRBJ2-7 once TRBV14 . CASSQEFLVGSEQYF TGTGCCAGCAGCCAAGAGTTCCTAGTAGGGAGCGAGCAGTACTTC
TRBJ2-1 . TRBV2 TRBD2 CASSETSVSYNEQFF TGTGCCAGCAGTGAAACTAGCGTGTCCTACAATGAGCAGTTCTTC
TRBJ2-7 . TRBV6-6 TRBD1 CASSGLGTGSYEQYF TGTGCCAGCAGTGGGCTCGGGACAGGGAGCTACGAGCAGTACTTC
TRBJ1-1 . TRBV28 . CASSLIRVPRGSGEAFF TGTGCCAGCAGTTTAATCCGGGTTCCACGAGGGTCCGGTGAAGCTTTCTTT
TRBJ1-1 . TRBV11-2 . CASSGTPNTEAFF TGTGCCAGCTCCGGGACACCGAACACTGAAGCTTTCTTT
TRBJ2-1 . TRBV5-1 TRBD1 CASSLRQGGLSYNEQFF TGCGCCAGCAGCTTAAGACAGGGGGGCCTCTCCTACAATGAGCAGTTCTTC
TRBJ2-1 . TRBV9 . CASSVVLGSSYNEQFF TGTGCCAGCAGCGTAGTTCTGGGGAGCTCCTACAATGAGCAGTTCTTC
TRBJ1-1 . TRBV7-2 . CASSLWGNTEAFF TGTGCCAGCAGCTTGTGGGGGAACACTGAAGCTTTCTTT
TRBJ2-7 . TRBV18 . CASSPRRTSHPSYEQYF TGTGCCAGCTCACCACGCAGAACTAGTCACCCCTCCTACGAGCAGTACTTC
TRBJ1-4 . TRBV5-5 TRBD1 CASSTQGVGEKLFF TGTGCCAGCAGCACCCAGGGGGTCGGTGAAAAACTGTTTTTT
TRBJ2-1 . TRBV29-1 . CSVAWAVREQFF TGCAGCGTTGCTTGGGCCGTCAGAGAGCAGTTCTTC
TRBJ1-4 . TRBV15 TRBD1 CATSRDQGQGVEKLFF TGTGCCACCAGCAGAGATCAAGGTCAGGGGGTTGAAAAACTGTTTTTT